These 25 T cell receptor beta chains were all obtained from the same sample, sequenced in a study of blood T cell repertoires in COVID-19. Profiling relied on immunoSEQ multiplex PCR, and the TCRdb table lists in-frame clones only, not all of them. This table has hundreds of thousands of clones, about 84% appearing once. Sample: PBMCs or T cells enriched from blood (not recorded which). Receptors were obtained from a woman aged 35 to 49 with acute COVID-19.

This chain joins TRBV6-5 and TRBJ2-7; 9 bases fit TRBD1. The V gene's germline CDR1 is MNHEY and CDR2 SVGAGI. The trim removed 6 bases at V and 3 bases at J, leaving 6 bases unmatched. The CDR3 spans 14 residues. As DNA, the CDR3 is TGTGCCAGCAGGGGAGGACAGGGGATCTACGAGCAGTACTTC. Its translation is CASRGGQGIYEQYF.

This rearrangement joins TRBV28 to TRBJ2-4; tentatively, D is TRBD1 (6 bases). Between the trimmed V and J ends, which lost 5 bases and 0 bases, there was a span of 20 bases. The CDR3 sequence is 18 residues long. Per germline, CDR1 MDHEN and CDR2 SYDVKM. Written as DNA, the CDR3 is TGTGCCAGCAGTCCCGAAGGTTACAGGGTACTAGCCAAAAACATTCAGTACTTC. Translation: CASSPEGYRVLAKNIQYF.

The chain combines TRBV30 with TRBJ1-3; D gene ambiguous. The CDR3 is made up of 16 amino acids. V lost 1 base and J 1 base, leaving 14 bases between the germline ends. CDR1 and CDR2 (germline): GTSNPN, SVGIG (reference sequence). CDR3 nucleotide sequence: TGTGCCTGGAGTGGTAGATCTCTCGGGTCTGGAAACACCATATATTTT. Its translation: CAWSGRSLGSGNTIYF.

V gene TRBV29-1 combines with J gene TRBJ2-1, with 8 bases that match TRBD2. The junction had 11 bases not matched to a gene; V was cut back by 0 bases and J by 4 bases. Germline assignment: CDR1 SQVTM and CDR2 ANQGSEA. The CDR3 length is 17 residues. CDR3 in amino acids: CSVEDSLVAGRYNEQFF. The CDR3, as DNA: TGCAGCGTTGAAGATAGCCTTGTAGCGGGAAGGTACAATGAGCAGTTCTTC.

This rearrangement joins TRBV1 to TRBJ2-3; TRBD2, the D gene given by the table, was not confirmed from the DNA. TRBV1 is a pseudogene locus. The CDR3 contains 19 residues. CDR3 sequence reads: CTSSQSSGGPPRGTDTQYF. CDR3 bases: TGCACCAGCAGCCAGAGTAGCGGGGGGCCCCCTCGGGGCACAGATACGCAGTATTTT.

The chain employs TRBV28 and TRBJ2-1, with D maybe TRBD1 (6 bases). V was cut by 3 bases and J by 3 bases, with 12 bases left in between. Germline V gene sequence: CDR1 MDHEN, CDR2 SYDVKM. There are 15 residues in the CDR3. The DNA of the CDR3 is TGTGCCAGCAGTTTTCAGGGGAGACTCTACAATGAGCAGTTCTTC. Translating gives CASSFQGRLYNEQFF.

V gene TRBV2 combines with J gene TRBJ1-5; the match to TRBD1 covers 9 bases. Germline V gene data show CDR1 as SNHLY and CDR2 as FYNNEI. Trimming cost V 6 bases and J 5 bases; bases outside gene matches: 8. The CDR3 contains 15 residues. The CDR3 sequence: CASSREDRGHQPQHF. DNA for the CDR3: TGTGCCAGCAGCCGCGAGGACAGGGGTCATCAGCCCCAGCATTTT.

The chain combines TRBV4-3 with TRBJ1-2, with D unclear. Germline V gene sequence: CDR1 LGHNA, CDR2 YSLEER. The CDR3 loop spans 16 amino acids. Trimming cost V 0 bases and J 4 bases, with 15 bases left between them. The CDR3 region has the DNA TGCGCCAGCAGCCAAGAGGCTGGTGGTTGGGCCTATGGCTACACCTTC. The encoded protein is CASSQEAGGWAYGYTF.

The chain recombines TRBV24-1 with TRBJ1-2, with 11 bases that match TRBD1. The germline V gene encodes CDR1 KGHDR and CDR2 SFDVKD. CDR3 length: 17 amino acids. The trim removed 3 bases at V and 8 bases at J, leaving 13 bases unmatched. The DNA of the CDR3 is TGTGCCACCAGTGATCTATCCCCGGACAGGGGGCTGTGGGGCTACACCTTC. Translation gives CATSDLSPDRGLWGYTF.

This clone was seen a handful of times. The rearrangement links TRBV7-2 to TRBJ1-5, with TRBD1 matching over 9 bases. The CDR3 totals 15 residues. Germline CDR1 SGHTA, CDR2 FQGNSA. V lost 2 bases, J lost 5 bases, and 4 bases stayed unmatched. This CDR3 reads CASSLSTGGYQPQHF. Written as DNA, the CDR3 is TGTGCCAGCAGCTTAAGCACAGGGGGCTATCAGCCCCAGCATTTT.

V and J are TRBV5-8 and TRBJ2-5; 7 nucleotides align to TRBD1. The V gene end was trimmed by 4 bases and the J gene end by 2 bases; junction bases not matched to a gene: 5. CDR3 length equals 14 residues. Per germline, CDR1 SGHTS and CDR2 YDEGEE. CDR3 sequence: CASSRPGQQETQYF. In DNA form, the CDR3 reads TGTGCCAGCAGCCGGCCGGGACAGCAAGAGACCCAGTACTTC.

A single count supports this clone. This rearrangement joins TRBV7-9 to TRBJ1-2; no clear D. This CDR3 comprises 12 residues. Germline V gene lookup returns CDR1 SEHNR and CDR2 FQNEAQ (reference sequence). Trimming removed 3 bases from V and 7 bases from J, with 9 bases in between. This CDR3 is CASSFRDRGYTF. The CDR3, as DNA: TGTGCCAGCAGCTTCCGGGATCGTGGCTACACCTTC.

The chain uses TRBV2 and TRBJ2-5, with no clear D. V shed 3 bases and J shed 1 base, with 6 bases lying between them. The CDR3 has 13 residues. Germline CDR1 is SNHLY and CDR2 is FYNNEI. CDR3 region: CASSEPSQETQYF. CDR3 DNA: TGTGCCAGCAGTGAGCCGAGCCAAGAGACCCAGTACTTC. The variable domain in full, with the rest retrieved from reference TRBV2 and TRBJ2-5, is EPEVTQTPSHQVTQMGQEVILRCVPISNHLYFYWYRQILGQKVEFLVSFYNNEISEKSEIFDDQFSVERPDGSNFTLKIRSTKLEDSAMYFCASSEPSQETQYFGPGTRLLVL.

The CDR3 coding sequence is TGTGCCACCAGCAGGGGGACACAGGGGAGGCTTACTAGCGGGAGACGAAATGAGCAGTTCTTC. Its protein is CATSRGTQGRLTSGRRNEQFF. V is TRBV15 and J is TRBJ2-1, with 11 bases fitting TRBD2. The germline CDR1 and CDR2 sequences are LNHNV and YYDKDF (reference sequence). V lost 3 bases and J lost 7; bases outside the gene matches: 23. CDR3 length: 21 amino acids.

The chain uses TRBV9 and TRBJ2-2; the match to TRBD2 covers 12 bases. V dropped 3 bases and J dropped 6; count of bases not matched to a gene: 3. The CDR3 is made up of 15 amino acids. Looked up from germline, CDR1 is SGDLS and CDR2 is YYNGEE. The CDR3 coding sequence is TGTGCCAGCAGCGCAAGACTAGCGGGGGCCGGGGAGCTGTTTTTT. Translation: CASSARLAGAGELFF.

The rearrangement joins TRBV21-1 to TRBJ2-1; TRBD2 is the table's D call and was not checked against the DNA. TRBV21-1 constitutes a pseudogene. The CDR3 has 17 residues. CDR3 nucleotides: TGTGCCAGCAACGCCTCATTCCAGGGGAGGGCCATGAATGAGCAGTTCTTC. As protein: CASNASFQGRAMNEQFF.

The CDR3 nucleotides are TGTGCCAGCTCTCCCTTGGACAGGGGGCCTACAGATACGCAGTATTTT. Protein: CASSPLDRGPTDTQYF. The rearrangement uses TRBV18 and TRBJ2-3; 11 nucleotides match TRBD1. In germline, CDR1 is KGHSH, CDR2 LQKENI. V lost 6 bases to trimming and J lost 3 bases; unmatched junction nucleotides: 8. The CDR3 runs to 16 residues.

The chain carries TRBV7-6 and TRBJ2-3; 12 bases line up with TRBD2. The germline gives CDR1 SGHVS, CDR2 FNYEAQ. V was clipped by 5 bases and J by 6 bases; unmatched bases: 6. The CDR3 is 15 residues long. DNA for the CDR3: TGTGCCAGCAGCAGAACTAGCGGGAGGTTGGATACGCAGTATTTT. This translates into CASSRTSGRLDTQYF.

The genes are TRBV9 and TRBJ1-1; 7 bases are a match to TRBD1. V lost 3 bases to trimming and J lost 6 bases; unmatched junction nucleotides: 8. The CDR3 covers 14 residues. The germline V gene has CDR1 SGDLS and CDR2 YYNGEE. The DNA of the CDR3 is TGTGCCAGCAGCGCCACAGGGGATGGGGCTGAAGCTTTCTTT. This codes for CASSATGDGAEAFF.

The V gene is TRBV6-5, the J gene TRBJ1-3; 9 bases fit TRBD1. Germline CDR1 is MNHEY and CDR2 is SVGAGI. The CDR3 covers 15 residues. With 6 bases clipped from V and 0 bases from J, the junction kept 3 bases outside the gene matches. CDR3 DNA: TGTGCCAGCAGGGGGACAGGGAACTCTGGAAACACCATATATTTT. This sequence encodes CASRGTGNSGNTIYF.

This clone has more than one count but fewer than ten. Written as DNA, the CDR3 is TGTGCCAGCAGCAGACAGGGTTTTTCACCCCTCCACTTT. Translated: CASSRQGFSPLHF. This chain links TRBV21-1 with TRBJ1-6; the D segment call TRBD1 is taken from the table without a DNA check. TRBV21-1 is a known pseudogene. CDR3 length equals 13 residues.

The DNA for the CDR3 is TGTGCCAGCGGATCTACAGGGGTTTTCGTTCGCACCGGGGAGCTGTTTTTT. Translation: CASGSTGVFVRTGELFF. The chain links TRBV5-6 to TRBJ2-2; 7 bases map to TRBD1. J lost 4 bases, V lost 7 bases, and 16 bases had no gene match. CDR1 and CDR2 from the germline V gene are SGHDT and YYEEEE. The length of the CDR3 is 17 residues.

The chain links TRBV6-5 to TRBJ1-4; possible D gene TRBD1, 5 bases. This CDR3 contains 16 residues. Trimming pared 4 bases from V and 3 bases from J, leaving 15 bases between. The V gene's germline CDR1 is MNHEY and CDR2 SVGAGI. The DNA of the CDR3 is TGTGCCAGCAGTTTTGGACAAAGGGCCTCTAATGAAAAACTGTTTTTT. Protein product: CASSFGQRASNEKLFF.

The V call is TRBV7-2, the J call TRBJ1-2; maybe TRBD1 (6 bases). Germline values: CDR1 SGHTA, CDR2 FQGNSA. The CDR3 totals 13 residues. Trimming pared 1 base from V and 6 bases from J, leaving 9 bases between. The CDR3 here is CASSLGPGDGYTF. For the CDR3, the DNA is TGTGCCAGCAGCTTAGGTCCAGGGGATGGCTACACCTTC.

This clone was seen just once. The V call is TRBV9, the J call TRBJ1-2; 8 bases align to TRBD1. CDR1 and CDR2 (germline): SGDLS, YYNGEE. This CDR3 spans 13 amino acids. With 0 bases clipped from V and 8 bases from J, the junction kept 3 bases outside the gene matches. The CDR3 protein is CASSVEQGVGYTF. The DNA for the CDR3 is TGTGCCAGCAGCGTAGAACAGGGGGTAGGCTACACCTTC.